This T cell receptor (beta chain) originates from a study of cytomegalovirus exposure and HLA in healthy donors. The PCR used 60 Vbeta and 13 Jbeta primers. How the authors handled the data: In a later analysis, 75 million to 95 million unique TCR beta chains included roughly 11 million shared by two or more donors. The protocol was immunoSEQ multiplex PCR, while the TCRdb copy is restricted to in-frame clones and leaves out a portion. Clone size and the V and J calls come from that table; the DNA yielded D and trimming. The repertoire holds 100,000 to 150,000 clones, with around 81% as singletons. Germline V lookup: CDR1 KGHSH, CDR2 LQKENI. The CDR3 extends over 12 amino acids. Study conclusions and caveats: Previously analyzed data showed that most TCR beta V segments were productive at a frequency of about 87% or about 30%. Immune exposure information available was restricted to CMV serostatus. In a later analysis, most CMV-associated TCR beta chains appeared HLA-restricted.

Details on this clone: Its antigen is not identified. A read error may produce the germline difference seen at one junction end.

The TCR originated in a man between 18 and 35 years old in good health and CMV-seronegative. Sequencing used PBMCs. V gene TRBV18 combines with J gene TRBJ2-1; TRBD2 agrees at 7 bases. This CDR3 is CASSREDNEQFF. The DNA of the CDR3 is TGTGCCAGTTCACGGGAGGACAATGAGCAGTTCTTC. Filled out from reference TRBV18 and TRBJ2-1, the complete variable domain reads NAGVMQNPRHLVRRRGQEARLRCSPMKGHSHVYWYRQLPEEGLKFMVYLQKENIIDESGMPKERFSAEFPKEGPSILRIQQVVRGDSAAYFCASSREDNEQFFGPGTRLTVL.